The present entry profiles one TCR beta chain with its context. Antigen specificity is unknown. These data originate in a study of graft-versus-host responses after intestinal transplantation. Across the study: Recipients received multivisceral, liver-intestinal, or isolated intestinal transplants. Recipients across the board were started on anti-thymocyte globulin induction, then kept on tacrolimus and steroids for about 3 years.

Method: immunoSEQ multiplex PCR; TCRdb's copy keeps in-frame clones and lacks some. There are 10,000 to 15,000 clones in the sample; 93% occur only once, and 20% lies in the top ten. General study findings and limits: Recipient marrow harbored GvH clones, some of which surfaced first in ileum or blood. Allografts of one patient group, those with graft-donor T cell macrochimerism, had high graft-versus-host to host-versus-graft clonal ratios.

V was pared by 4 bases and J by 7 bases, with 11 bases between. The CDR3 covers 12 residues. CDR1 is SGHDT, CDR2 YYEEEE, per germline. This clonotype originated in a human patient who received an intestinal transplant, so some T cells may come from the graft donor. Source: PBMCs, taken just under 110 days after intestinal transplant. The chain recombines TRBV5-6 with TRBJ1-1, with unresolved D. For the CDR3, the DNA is TGTGCCAGCAGCCTTATTACTAGTGAAGCTTTCTTT. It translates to CASSLITSEAFF.